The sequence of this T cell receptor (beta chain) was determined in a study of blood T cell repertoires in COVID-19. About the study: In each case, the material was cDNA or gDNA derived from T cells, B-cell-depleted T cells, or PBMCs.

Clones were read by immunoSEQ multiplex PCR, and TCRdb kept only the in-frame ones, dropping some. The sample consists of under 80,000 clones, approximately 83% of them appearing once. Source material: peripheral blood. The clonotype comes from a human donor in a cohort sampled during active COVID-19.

The DNA of the CDR3 is TGTGCCAGCAGTTACGACAGGGGGCACGGAAACACCATATATTTT. Its translation: CASSYDRGHGNTIYF. The genes are TRBV6-5 and TRBJ1-3; 10 positions agree with TRBD1. This CDR3 spans 15 amino acids. Germline V gene data show CDR1 as MNHEY and CDR2 as SVGAGI. The J segment lost 4 bases and the V segment lost 2 bases, leaving 2 bases of the junction unmatched.